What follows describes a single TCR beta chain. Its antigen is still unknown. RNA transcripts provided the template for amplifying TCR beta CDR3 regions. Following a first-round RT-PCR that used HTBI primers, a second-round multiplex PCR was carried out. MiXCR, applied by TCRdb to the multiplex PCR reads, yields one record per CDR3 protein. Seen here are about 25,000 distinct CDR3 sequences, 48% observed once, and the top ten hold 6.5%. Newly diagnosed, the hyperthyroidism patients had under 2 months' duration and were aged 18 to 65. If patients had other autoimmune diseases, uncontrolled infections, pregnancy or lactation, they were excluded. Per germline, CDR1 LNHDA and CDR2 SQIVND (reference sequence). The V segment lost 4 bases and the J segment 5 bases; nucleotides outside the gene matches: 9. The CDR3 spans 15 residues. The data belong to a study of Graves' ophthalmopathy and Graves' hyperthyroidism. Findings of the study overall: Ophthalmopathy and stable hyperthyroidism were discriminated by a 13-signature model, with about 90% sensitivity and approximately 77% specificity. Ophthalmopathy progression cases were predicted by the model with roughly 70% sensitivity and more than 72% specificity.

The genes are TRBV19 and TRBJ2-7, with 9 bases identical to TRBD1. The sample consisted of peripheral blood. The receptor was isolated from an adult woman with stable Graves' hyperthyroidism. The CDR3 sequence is CASSRPGQGVDEQYF. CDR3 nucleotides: TGTGCCAGTAGTAGACCGGGACAGGGCGTCGACGAGCAGTACTTC.